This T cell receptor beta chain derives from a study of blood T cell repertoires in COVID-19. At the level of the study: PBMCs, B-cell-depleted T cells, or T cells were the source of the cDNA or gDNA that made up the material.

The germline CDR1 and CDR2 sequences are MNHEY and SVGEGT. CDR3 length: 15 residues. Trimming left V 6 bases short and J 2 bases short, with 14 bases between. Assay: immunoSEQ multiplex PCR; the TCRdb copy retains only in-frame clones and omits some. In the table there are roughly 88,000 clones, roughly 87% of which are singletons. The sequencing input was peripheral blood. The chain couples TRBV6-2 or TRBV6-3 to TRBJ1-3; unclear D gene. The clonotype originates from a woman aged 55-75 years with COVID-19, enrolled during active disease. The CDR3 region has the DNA TGTGCCAGCAGATACGACACAGAAGCTGGAAACACCATATATTTT. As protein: CASRYDTEAGNTIYF.